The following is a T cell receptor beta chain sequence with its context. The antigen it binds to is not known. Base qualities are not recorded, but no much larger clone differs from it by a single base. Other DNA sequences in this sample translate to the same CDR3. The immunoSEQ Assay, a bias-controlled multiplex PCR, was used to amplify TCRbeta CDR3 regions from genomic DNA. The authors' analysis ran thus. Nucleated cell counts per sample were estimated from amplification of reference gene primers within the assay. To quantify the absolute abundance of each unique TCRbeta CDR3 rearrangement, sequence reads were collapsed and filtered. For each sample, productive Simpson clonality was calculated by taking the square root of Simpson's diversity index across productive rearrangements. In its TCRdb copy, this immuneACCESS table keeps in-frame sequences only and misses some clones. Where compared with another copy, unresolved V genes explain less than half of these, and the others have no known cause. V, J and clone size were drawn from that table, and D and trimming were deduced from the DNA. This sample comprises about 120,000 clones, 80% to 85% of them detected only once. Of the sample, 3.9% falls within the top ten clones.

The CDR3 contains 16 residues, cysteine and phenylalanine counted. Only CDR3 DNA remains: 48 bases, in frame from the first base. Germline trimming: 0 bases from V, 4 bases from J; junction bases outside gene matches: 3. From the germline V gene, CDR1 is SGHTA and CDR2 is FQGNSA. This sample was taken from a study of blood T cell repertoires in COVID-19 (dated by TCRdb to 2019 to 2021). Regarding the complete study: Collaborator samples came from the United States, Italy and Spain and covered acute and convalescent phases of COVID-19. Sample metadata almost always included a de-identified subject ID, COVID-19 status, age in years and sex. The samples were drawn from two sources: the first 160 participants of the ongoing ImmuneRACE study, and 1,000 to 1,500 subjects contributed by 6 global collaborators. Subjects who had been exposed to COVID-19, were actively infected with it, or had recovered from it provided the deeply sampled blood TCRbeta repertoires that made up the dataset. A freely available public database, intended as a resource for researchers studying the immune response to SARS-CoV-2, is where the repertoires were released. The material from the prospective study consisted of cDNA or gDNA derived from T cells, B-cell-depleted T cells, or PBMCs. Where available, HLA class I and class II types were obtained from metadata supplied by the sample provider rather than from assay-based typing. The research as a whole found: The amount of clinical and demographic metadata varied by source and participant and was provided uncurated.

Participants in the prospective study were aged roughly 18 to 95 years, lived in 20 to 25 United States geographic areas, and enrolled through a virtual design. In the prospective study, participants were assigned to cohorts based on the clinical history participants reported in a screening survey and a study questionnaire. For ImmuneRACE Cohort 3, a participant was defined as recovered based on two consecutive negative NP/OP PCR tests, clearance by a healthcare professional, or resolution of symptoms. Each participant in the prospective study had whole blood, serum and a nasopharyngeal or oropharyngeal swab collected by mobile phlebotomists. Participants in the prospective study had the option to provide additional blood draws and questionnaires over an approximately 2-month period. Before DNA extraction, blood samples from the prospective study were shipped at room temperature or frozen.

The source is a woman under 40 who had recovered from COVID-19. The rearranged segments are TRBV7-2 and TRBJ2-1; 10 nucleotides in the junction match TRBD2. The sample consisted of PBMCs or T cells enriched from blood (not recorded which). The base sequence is TGTGCCAGCAGCTTAGCGGCTAGCGGGAGTTACAATGAGCAGTTCTTC. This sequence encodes CASSLAASGSYNEQFF.